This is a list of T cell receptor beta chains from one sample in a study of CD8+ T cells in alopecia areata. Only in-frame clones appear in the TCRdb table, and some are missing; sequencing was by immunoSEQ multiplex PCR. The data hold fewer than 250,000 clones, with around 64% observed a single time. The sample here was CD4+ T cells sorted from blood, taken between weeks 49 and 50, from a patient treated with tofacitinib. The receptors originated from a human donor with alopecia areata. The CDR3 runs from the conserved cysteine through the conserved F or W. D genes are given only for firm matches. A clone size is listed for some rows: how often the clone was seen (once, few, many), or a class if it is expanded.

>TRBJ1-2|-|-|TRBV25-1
TGTGCCAGCAGCCGAGGACAGTCCTATGGCTACACCTTC
CASSRGQSYGYTF
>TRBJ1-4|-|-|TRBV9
TGTGCCAGCAGCCCGCAGGAGGGGATAGGGGAAAAACTGTTTTTT
CASSPQEGIGEKLFF
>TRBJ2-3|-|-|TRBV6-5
TGTGCCAGCAGTTTAACAGCCCACGGTGGTACGCAGTATTTT
CASSLTAHGGTQYF
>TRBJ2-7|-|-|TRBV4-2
TGTGCCAGCAGCCAAGAGCAGGACAGTCGGGCCTACGAGCAGTACTTC
CASSQEQDSRAYEQYF
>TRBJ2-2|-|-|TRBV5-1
TGCGCCAGCAGCATATTTACGCGGGACGGGGAGCTGTTTTTT
CASSIFTRDGELFF
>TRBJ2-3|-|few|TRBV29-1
TGCAGCGGCGGAGGAGATACGCAGTATTTT
CSGGGDTQYF
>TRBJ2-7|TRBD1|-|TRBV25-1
TGTGCCAGCAAGGCAGGGGGCCTTACCCTTGGGGAGCAGTACTTC
CASKAGGLTLGEQYF
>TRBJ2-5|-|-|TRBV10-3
TGTGCCATCAGGACGAACACAGAAGAGACCCAGTACTTC
CAIRTNTEETQYF
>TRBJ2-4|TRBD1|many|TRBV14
TGTGCCAGCAGCCGACAGGGGTTAAACATTCAGTACTTC
CASSRQGLNIQYF
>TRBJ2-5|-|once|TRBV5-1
TGCGCCAGCATCGGCTACGAAGAGACCCAGTACTTC
CASIGYEETQYF
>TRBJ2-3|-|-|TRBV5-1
TGCGCCAGCAGGAGGGGAGCAGCTAGCACAGATACGCAGTATTTT
CASRRGAASTDTQYF
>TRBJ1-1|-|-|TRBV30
TGTGCCTGGAGTGTATGGAGGGCAGGTGGTGAAGCTTTCTTT
CAWSVWRAGGEAFF
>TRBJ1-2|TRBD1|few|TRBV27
TGTGCCAGCAGTTCCGCGGACAGGGAATATGGCTACACCTTC
CASSSADREYGYTF
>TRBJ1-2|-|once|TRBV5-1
TGCGCCAGCAGCTTGGACTCGGGACTCGCCTATGGCTACACCTTC
CASSLDSGLAYGYTF
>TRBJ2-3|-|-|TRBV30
TGTGCCTGGAGCTGGACCGGAGATACGCAGTATTTT
CAWSWTGDTQYF
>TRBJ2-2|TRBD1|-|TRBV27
TGTGCCAGCAGTTTTCAGGGGGCAAATACCGGGGAGCTGTTTTTT
CASSFQGANTGELFF
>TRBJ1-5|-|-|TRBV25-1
TGTGCCAGCAGTGAATCAGGTCGGAATCAGCCCCAGCATTTT
CASSESGRNQPQHF
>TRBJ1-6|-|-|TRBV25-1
TGTGCCAGCAGTGAAAACAGCCAGAATTCACCCCTCCACTTT
CASSENSQNSPLHF
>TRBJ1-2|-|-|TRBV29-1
TGCAGCGTTGACAGCTCCTATGGCTACACCTTC
CSVDSSYGYTF
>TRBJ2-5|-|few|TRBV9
TGTGCCAGCAGCGTAGCCGGGAATGTGGAGACCCAGTACTTC
CASSVAGNVETQYF
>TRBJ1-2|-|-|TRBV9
TGTGCCAGCAGCGAGTCCCCATTCTATGGCTACACCTTC
CASSESPFYGYTF
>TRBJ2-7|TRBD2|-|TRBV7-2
TGTGCCAGCAGCTTACTAGCGGGGAGCCACGAGCAGTACTTC
CASSLLAGSHEQYF
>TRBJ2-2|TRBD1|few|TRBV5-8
TGTGCCAGCAGCTCGGGACAGCACACCGGGGAGCTGTTTTTT
CASSSGQHTGELFF
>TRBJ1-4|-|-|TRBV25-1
TGTGCCAGCAGTCCCTCGTCCTGGGACGATGAAAAACTGTTTTTT
CASSPSSWDDEKLFF
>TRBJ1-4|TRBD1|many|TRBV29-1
TGCAGCGTTGGGGACAGGGGGATCGAAAAACTGTTTTTT
CSVGDRGIEKLFF
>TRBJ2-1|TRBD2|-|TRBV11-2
TGTGCCAGCAGCTTACGAGCGGGGGTTACTGAGCAGTTCTTC
CASSLRAGVTEQFF
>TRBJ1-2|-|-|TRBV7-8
TGTGCCAGCAGCCATCTCAACGACCACCCATATGGCTACACCTTC
CASSHLNDHPYGYTF
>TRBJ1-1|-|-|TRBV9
TGTGCCAGCAGCGTAGGGTACAGGGTGCTGAACACTGAAGCTTTCTTT
CASSVGYRVLNTEAFF
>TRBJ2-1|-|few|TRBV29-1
TGCAGCGTTGTTGCCAACCTCGTTAATGAGCAGTTCTTC
CSVVANLVNEQFF
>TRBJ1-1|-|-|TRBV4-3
TGCGCCAGCAGCCAAGAGAATTTGAACACTGAAGCTTTCTTT
CASSQENLNTEAFF
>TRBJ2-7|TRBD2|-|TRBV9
TGTGCCAGCAGCGTAGGGGCGGGGGCCTACGAGCAGTACTTC
CASSVGAGAYEQYF
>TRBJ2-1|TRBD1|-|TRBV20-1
TGCAGTGCCGGTACAGGGGGTGAGCAGTTCTTC
CSAGTGGEQFF
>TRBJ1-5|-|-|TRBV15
TGTGCCACCAGCGGGGACGGCAATCAGCCCCAGCATTTT
CATSGDGNQPQHF
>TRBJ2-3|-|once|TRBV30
TGTGCCTGGAGGGGGGGCAGGACAGATACGCAGTATTTT
CAWRGGRTDTQYF
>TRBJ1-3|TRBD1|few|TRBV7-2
TGTGCCAGCAGTTCGACAGGGAACTCTGGAAACACCATATATTTT
CASSSTGNSGNTIYF
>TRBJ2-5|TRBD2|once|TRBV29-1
TGCAGCGTCCCCAATAGCGGGGGGGAGACCCAGTACTTC
CSVPNSGGETQYF
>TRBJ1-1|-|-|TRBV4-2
TGTGCCAGCAGCCAAGATAGAAGGGATAATGAAGCTTTCTTT
CASSQDRRDNEAFF
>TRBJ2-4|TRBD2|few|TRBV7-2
TGTGCCAGCAGCACCACTAGCGGGGTTGGCATTCAGTACTTC
CASSTTSGVGIQYF
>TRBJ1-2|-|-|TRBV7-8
TGTGCCAGCAGCTTGGCGGGGGGAAATGGCTACACCTTC
CASSLAGGNGYTF
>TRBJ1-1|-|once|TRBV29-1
TGCAGCGTAGTGCGGTGGACCGGCACTGAAGCTTTCTTT
CSVVRWTGTEAFF
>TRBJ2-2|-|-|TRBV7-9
TGTGCCAGCTCGATCCGGGAATTTGTCGGGGAGCTGTTTTTT
CASSIREFVGELFF
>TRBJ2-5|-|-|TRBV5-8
TGTGCCAGCAGCTTCCAAGAGACCCAGTACTTC
CASSFQETQYF
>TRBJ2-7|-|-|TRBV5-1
TGCGCCAGCAGCTTGAGGCGGGAAAGTCTTGGTCACGAGCAGTACTTC
CASSLRRESLGHEQYF